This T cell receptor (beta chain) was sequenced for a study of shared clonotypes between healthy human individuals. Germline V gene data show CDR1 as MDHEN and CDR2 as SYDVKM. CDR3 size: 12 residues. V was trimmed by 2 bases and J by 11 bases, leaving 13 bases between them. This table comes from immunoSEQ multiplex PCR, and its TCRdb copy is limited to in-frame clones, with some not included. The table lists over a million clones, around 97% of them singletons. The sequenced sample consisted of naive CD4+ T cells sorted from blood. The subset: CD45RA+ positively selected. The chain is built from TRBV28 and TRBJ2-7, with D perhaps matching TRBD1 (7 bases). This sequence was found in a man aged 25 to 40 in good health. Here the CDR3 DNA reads TGTGCCAGCAGTTTACCGGGGGACAGAAAGTACTTC. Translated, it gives CASSLPGDRKYF. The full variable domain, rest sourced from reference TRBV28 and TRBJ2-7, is DVKVTQSSRYLVKRTGEKVFLECVQDMDHENMFWYRQDPGLGLRLIYFSYDVKMKEKGDIPEGYSVSREKKERFSLILESASTNQTSMYLCASSLPGDRKYFGPGTRLTVT.